The 7 T cell receptor beta chains below were found in one sample sequenced in a study of OX40 agonist ivuxolimab in advanced cancers. Libraries were built with the immunoSEQ multiplex PCR assay. Here the immuneACCESS table is served through TCRdb, limited to in-frame sequences with V and J called. Missing clones are a known gap in these copies; in checked studies unresolved V genes cover under half, and the rest lacks a known reason. In all, the sample holds 41,000 or so clones, and around 81% of those were seen once. The ten largest clones represent 2.5% to 3% of the sample. The starting material was CD4+ or CD8+ T cells sorted from blood, obtained in a trial of the OX40 agonist ivuxolimab. The source of these receptors is an adult with an advanced solid tumor such as melanoma, head and neck, liver or kidney cancer.

The gene calls are TRBV30 and TRBJ1-2; the D is unclear. There are 15 residues in the CDR3. CDR1 GTSNPN and CDR2 SVGIG come from the germline V gene (reference sequence). V lost 7 bases to trimming and J lost 2 bases, with 20 bases between them. The chain's CDR3 is CASQRRQRTNYGYTF. In DNA form, the CDR3 reads TGTGCCTCCCAACGGCGGCAGCGAACGAACTATGGCTACACCTTC.

This chain uses TRBV19 with TRBJ1-2, with 7 bases that match TRBD1. V trimming: 0 bases; J trimming: 8 bases; junction bases outside the gene matches: 9. CDR3 size: 15 residues. CDR1 LNHDA and CDR2 SQIVND come from the germline V gene (reference sequence). The CDR3 nucleotides read TGTGCCAGTAGTATAGATCAGAGGGGGCTACGAGGCTACACCTTC. It translates to CASSIDQRGLRGYTF.

The chain links TRBV7-2 to TRBJ2-5; 7 bases agree with TRBD2. V lost 5 bases to trimming and J lost 5 bases; unmatched junction nucleotides: 2. The CDR3 loop spans 12 amino acids. From germline, CDR1 is SGHTA and CDR2 FQGNSA. The CDR3 bases are TGTGCCAGCAGCGTACTAGCGGAGACCCAGTACTTC. Its protein is CASSVLAETQYF.

The V call is TRBV7-6, the J call TRBJ2-1; D is perhaps TRBD2 (6 bases). The CDR3 is 16 amino acids. V lost 1 base to trimming and J lost 3 bases, with 13 bases between them. In germline, CDR1 is SGHVS, CDR2 FNYEAQ. The CDR3 DNA is TGTGCCAGCAGCTTAGAAGGTAGGACTATCTACAATGAGCAGTTCTTC. This encodes CASSLEGRTIYNEQFF.

This chain connects TRBV15 to TRBJ2-7; no firm D call. The germline V gene has CDR1 LNHNV and CDR2 YYDKDF (reference sequence). V was cut by 1 base and J by 1 base, with 8 bases left in between. This CDR3 spans 14 amino acids. CDR3 in amino acids: CATSRGELSYEQYF. As DNA, the CDR3 is TGTGCCACCAGCAGAGGAGAACTATCCTACGAGCAGTACTTC.

This rearrangement joins TRBV5-6 to TRBJ1-4, with D possibly being TRBD1 (5 bases). CDR1 is SGHDT and CDR2 is YYEEEE in the germline V gene. The CDR3 spans 17 residues. Trimming took 0 bases from V and 6 from J, leaving 18 bases between them. CDR3 protein: CASSLATGGLSYEKLFF. In DNA form, the CDR3 reads TGTGCCAGCAGCTTGGCCACCGGGGGACTCAGCTATGAAAAACTGTTTTTT.

The chain uses TRBV27 and TRBJ2-7; TRBD1 or TRBD2 may be the D gene (5 bases each). CDR3 size: 15 residues. Germline V lookup: CDR1 MNHEY, CDR2 SMNVEV (reference sequence). Trimming removed 5 bases from V and 0 bases from J, with 14 bases in between. This CDR3 reads CASSRSGDPSYEQYF. The CDR3 DNA follows: TGTGCCAGCAGTCGAAGTGGGGACCCCTCCTACGAGCAGTACTTC.